These T cell receptor beta chains were read from a single sample in a study of chemoradiotherapy in HPV16-positive cancers. Generated by immunoSEQ multiplex PCR, the TCRdb table keeps only in-frame clones and is missing some. The sample shows approximately 2,800 clones, around 80% of them seen only once. Sequenced material: tumor tissue, taken from a patient who underwent chemoradiotherapy. The receptors were gathered from a human donor with HPV-associated anogenital cancer. The CDR3 runs from the conserved cysteine through the conserved F or W. A D gene is named only where the DNA matches it firmly. The size of a clone is reported for some rows only, either as once, few or many, or as a class for expanded clones.

TRBJ1-1 | - | TRBV6-1 | 14 | - | CASSEQLRGTEAFF | TGTGCCAGCAGTGAACAACTAAGAGGCACTGAAGCTTTCTTT
TRBJ2-2 | TRBD1 | TRBV30 | 13 | once | CASPQGITGELFF | TGTGCCAGCCCACAGGGGATCACCGGGGAGCTGTTTTTT
TRBJ2-7 | - | TRBV27 | 14 | - | CASSSLPPPYEQYF | TGTGCCAGCAGTTCCCTACCTCCACCCTACGAGCAGTACTTC
TRBJ1-3 | - | TRBV6-1 | 16 | - | CASSEKGLNDGNTIYF | TGTGCCAGCAGTGAAAAGGGCCTTAACGACGGAAACACCATATATTTT
TRBJ1-2 | - | TRBV15 | 16 | - | CATSKLSTDGNYGYTF | TGTGCCACCAGCAAACTTTCAACGGACGGGAACTATGGCTACACCTTC
TRBJ2-1 | - | TRBV19 | 13 | - | CASSMAGSGEQFF | TGTGCCAGTAGTATGGCGGGGTCGGGTGAGCAGTTCTTC
TRBJ1-1 | - | TRBV20-1 | 8 | - | CSAREKDF | TGCAGTGCTAGAGAAAAAGATTTT
TRBJ2-7 | - | TRBV6-1 | 13 | - | CASSELGVQEQYF | TGTGCCAGCAGTGAACTCGGGGTCCAAGAGCAGTACTTC
TRBJ2-5 | - | TRBV29-1 | 12 | - | CSVKLFSGTQYF | TGCAGCGTTAAATTGTTTAGCGGAACCCAGTACTTC
TRBJ1-1 | - | TRBV11-2 | 13 | - | CASSDQQGGEAFF | TGTGCCAGCAGCGACCAACAGGGAGGTGAAGCTTTCTTT
TRBJ1-1 | - | TRBV5-1 | 15 | - | CASSFFGGGGAEAFF | TGCGCCAGCAGCTTTTTTGGGGGAGGGGGGGCTGAAGCTTTCTTT
TRBJ2-2 | - | TRBV5-1 | 13 | - | CASRRLDTGELFF | TGCGCCAGCAGGCGGCTAGACACCGGGGAGCTGTTTTTT
TRBJ2-3 | TRBD2 | TRBV30 | 15 | few | CAWAGLAESTDTQYF | TGTGCCTGGGCGGGGCTAGCGGAAAGCACAGATACGCAGTATTTT
TRBJ1-5 | - | TRBV2 | 13 | - | CASSEFEGQPQHF | TGTGCCAGCAGTGAGTTTGAGGGGCAGCCCCAGCATTTT
TRBJ1-2 | - | TRBV19 | 15 | - | CASRGGGGPNYGYTF | TGTGCCAGTAGGGGAGGGGGGGGCCCTAACTATGGCTACACCTTC
TRBJ2-7 | - | TRBV4-2 | 16 | - | CASSRAGTSTSYEQYF | TGTGCCAGCAGCCGAGCCGGGACCTCTACCTCCTACGAGCAGTACTTC
TRBJ2-5 | TRBD2 | TRBV7-3 | 17 | - | CASSLTTSGRGGETQYF | TGTGCCAGCAGCTTAACTACTAGCGGGAGAGGTGGAGAGACCCAGTACTTC
TRBJ2-7 | - | TRBV6-5 | 13 | - | CASSLTAPDDQYF | TGTGCCAGCAGTCTCACGGCCCCGGACGACCAGTACTTC
TRBJ2-7 | TRBD2 | TRBV6-1 | 15 | - | CASSEMASGSNEQYF | TGTGCCAGCAGTGAAATGGCTAGCGGGAGTAACGAGCAGTACTTC
TRBJ1-3 | - | TRBV7-9 | 13 | once | CASSLKPGNTIYF | TGTGCCAGCAGCCTAAAGCCAGGAAACACCATATATTTT
TRBJ1-2 | - | TRBV4-1 | 14 | - | CASSQEPRDDGYTF | TGCGCCAGCAGCCAAGAACCCAGGGATGATGGCTACACCTTC
TRBJ2-7 | TRBD2 | TRBV11-1 | 14 | once | CASSRAGGPGEQYF | TGTGCCAGCAGTCGAGCGGGAGGGCCGGGCGAGCAGTACTTC
TRBJ2-3 | - | TRBV5-4 | 14 | - | CASSLARTTDTQYF | TGTGCCAGCAGCTTGGCCCGGACCACAGATACGCAGTATTTT
TRBJ2-5 | - | TRBV21-1 | 12 | few | CASTGRVETQYF | TGTGCCAGCACAGGGAGGGTAGAGACCCAGTACTTC
TRBJ2-5 | - | TRBV6-6 | 15 | few | CASSYGWGGRETQYF | TGTGCCAGCAGTTACGGGTGGGGGGGCCGAGAGACCCAGTACTTC
TRBJ1-1 | - | TRBV19 | 13 | - | CASSILENTEAFF | TGTGCCAGTAGTATCCTGGAGAACACTGAAGCTTTCTTT
TRBJ1-1 | - | TRBV7-7 | 16 | - | CASSFPPGGVNTEAFF | TGTGCTAGCAGCTTCCCCCCCGGAGGAGTGAACACTGAAGCTTTCTTT
TRBJ1-1 | - | TRBV30 | 10 | few | CAGRFTEAFF | TGTGCCGGACGGTTCACTGAAGCTTTCTTT
TRBJ2-5 | TRBD2 | TRBV29-1 | 13 | - | CSVPTGGLETQYF | TGCAGCGTACCCACCGGGGGGTTGGAGACCCAGTACTTC
TRBJ1-2 | - | TRBV9 | 14 | - | CASSVGGDHYGYTF | TGTGCCAGCAGCGTAGGAGGGGACCACTATGGCTACACCTTC
TRBJ2-1 | - | TRBV7-9 | 16 | - | CASSARQFRSYNEQFF | TGTGCCAGCAGCGCCCGACAGTTCCGCTCCTACAATGAGCAGTTCTTC
TRBJ1-2 | - | TRBV15 | 18 | - | CATSRDWSTASTLYGYTF | TGTGCCACCAGCAGAGATTGGTCGACAGCCAGCACCCTCTATGGCTACACCTTC
TRBJ2-2 | TRBD1 | TRBV6-5 | 14 | - | CASSRTGEAGELFF | TGTGCCAGCAGTAGGACAGGGGAGGCCGGGGAGCTGTTTTTT
TRBJ1-2 | - | TRBV12-5 | 14 | once | CASGLAGRERGYTF | TGTGCTAGTGGTTTGGCAGGCAGGGAAAGGGGCTACACCTTC
TRBJ1-1 | TRBD1 | TRBV28 | 14 | - | CASRIGGLNTEAFF | TGTGCCAGCAGGATAGGGGGCCTCAACACTGAAGCTTTCTTT
TRBJ1-1 | TRBD1 | TRBV7-9 | 17 | few | CASSSPQTGAGGTEAFF | TGTGCCAGCAGCTCCCCTCAAACAGGGGCTGGGGGTACTGAAGCTTTCTTT
TRBJ2-7 | TRBD2 | TRBV27 | 13 | - | CASRSGGLSEQYF | TGTGCCAGCAGGAGCGGGGGGCTCTCCGAGCAGTACTTC
TRBJ2-1 | - | TRBV28 | 11 | - | CASSVRDEQFF | TGTGCCAGCAGTGTAAGGGATGAGCAGTTCTTC
TRBJ2-7 | - | TRBV5-1 | 15 | - | CASSLGAGLNYEQYF | TGCGCCAGCAGCTTGGGGGCGGGGCTCAACTACGAGCAGTACTTC
TRBJ1-1 | - | TRBV4-2 | 15 | - | CASSQVVPPTAEAFF | TGTGCCAGCAGCCAAGTGGTCCCCCCAACGGCCGAAGCTTTCTTT
TRBJ2-2 | TRBD2 | TRBV5-6 | 15 | - | CASSSSGGFAGELFF | TGTGCCAGCAGCTCTAGCGGGGGGTTCGCCGGGGAGCTGTTTTTT
TRBJ1-2 | - | TRBV30 | 12 | - | CAWSPRTYGYTF | TGTGCCTGGAGTCCGCGGACCTATGGCTACACCTTC
TRBJ1-6 | - | TRBV5-5 | 13 | - | CASSLAGGSPLHF | TGTGCCAGCAGCTTGGCGGGGGGCTCACCCCTCCACTTT
TRBJ2-3 | - | TRBV9 | 13 | - | CASSAYFTDTQYF | TGTGCCAGCAGCGCCTATTTCACAGATACGCAGTATTTT
TRBJ1-2 | - | TRBV2 | 14 | - | CASSEPGAGYGYTF | TGTGCCAGCAGTGAGCCGGGGGCCGGGTATGGCTACACCTTC
TRBJ1-1 | TRBD1 | TRBV2 | 14 | - | CASSGDRGGPEAFF | TGTGCCAGCAGTGGGGACAGGGGAGGGCCTGAAGCTTTCTTT
TRBJ2-1 | TRBD2 | TRBV5-6 | 15 | few | CASSMSGGLGNEQFF | TGTGCCAGCAGCATGAGCGGGGGGCTCGGGAATGAGCAGTTCTTC
TRBJ1-1 | - | TRBV30 | 15 | - | CAWSWTPTMNTEAFF | TGTGCCTGGAGTTGGACTCCTACCATGAACACTGAAGCTTTCTTT
TRBJ1-1 | - | TRBV30 | 13 | once | CAWSVAGHTEAFF | TGTGCCTGGAGTGTAGCAGGGCACACTGAAGCTTTCTTT
TRBJ1-5 | - | TRBV5-5 | 13 | - | CASSLDRARPQHF | TGTGCCAGCAGCTTGGACAGGGCTCGGCCCCAGCATTTT
TRBJ2-1 | TRBD1 | TRBV5-4 | 15 | - | CASSLWDRGRNEQFF | TGTGCCAGCAGCTTGTGGGACAGGGGGCGCAATGAGCAGTTCTTC
TRBJ2-3 | TRBD1 | TRBV10-3 | 13 | few | CAISEGQGFAQYF | TGTGCCATCAGTGAGGGACAGGGGTTTGCGCAGTATTTT
TRBJ1-5 | TRBD1 | TRBV7-9 | 15 | few | CASSLAGQGSQPQHF | TGTGCCAGCAGCTTAGCGGGACAGGGATCCCAGCCCCAGCATTTT